This T cell receptor beta chain was sequenced in a study of T cell repertoires in cytomegalovirus infection. Across the study: TCR beta signatures that were public indicated CMV infection and matching HLA type. Notes on the study in general: The ex vivo response was dominated by HLA-C-restricted CMV-specific TCR beta clonotypes. Cumulative public TCR beta family frequency identified carriers of CMV plus the relevant HLA.

This clonotype was found many times. The target antigen is unknown. The CDR3 contains 15 residues. V lost 1 base to trimming and J lost 1 base, with 5 bases between them. Germline V gene data show CDR1 as SGHTA and CDR2 as FQGNSA. One entry per CDR3 protein results from TCRdb running MiXCR on the reads. The table shows 150,000 to 190,000 distinct CDR3 sequences, with 23% occurring only once. The chain has TRBV7-2 and TRBJ1-6; tentative D call: TRBD1 (5 bases). The receptor was derived from a human donor in good health (CMV status not recorded). Some clones in this sample may be carry-over from other donors' samples. The source material was PBMCs. The CDR3 sequence: CASSLDRSYNSPLHF. CDR3 DNA: TGTGCCAGCAGCTTAGACAGGTCCTATAATTCACCCCTCCACTTT.